The 9 T cell receptor beta chains presented below share a single source sample, sequenced in a study of blood T cell repertoires in COVID-19. Clones were sequenced by immunoSEQ multiplex PCR, and TCRdb holds only the in-frame ones, with some missing. The repertoire holds around 200,000 clones, with under 90% as singletons. Sequencing used peripheral blood. The receptors here all came from a man older than 75 with acute or convalescent COVID-19.

V is TRBV14 and J is TRBJ2-7; possible D gene TRBD2, 5 bases. V lost 4 bases and J 4 bases, leaving 8 bases between the germline ends. The CDR3 covers 12 residues. Germline assignment: CDR1 SGHDN and CDR2 FVKESK. CDR3 DNA sequence: TGTGCCAGCAGCCGTTCGGGGTACGAGCAGTACTTC. As protein: CASSRSGYEQYF.

This sequence joins TRBV6-1 and TRBJ2-1; 8 bases align to TRBD2. This CDR3 is built from 15 residues. Germline V CDR1 and CDR2: MNHNS, SASEGT. The J segment lost 6 bases and the V segment lost 2 bases, leaving 6 bases of the junction unmatched. CDR3 residues: CASSERLAGSNEQFF. CDR3 sequence (DNA): TGTGCCAGCAGTGAAAGATTAGCGGGGAGCAATGAGCAGTTCTTC.

The V gene is TRBV18, the J gene TRBJ2-5; 7 bases are shared with TRBD1. With V trimmed by 3 bases and J by 4 bases, 11 bases remained unmatched. Germline V gene data show CDR1 as KGHSH and CDR2 as LQKENI. The CDR3 runs 16 residues. The DNA for the CDR3 is TGTGCCAGCTCACCGTTACAGGGGAACGTTCGAGAGACCCAGTACTTC. Its protein is CASSPLQGNVRETQYF.

This CDR3 reads CASSQDHLAKNIQYF. The CDR3 DNA reads as TGCGCCAGCAGCCAAGATCACTTAGCCAAAAACATTCAGTACTTC. The chain links TRBV4-3 to TRBJ2-4; no reliable D call. This CDR3 contains 15 residues. Germline V lookup: CDR1 LGHNA, CDR2 YSLEER. Trimming took 0 bases from V and 0 from J, leaving 6 bases between them.

V gene TRBV7-2 combines with J gene TRBJ2-2, with TRBD1 as a possible D gene (6 bases). V was trimmed by 3 bases and J by 6 bases, leaving 11 bases between them. The CDR3 length is 14 residues. CDR1 is SGHTA and CDR2 is FQGNSA in the germline V gene. CDR3 in DNA: TGTGCCAGCAGCTTTCGACAGGCCGCCGGGGAGCTGTTTTTT. Its translation: CASSFRQAAGELFF.

This chain connects TRBV29-1 to TRBJ1-2, with TRBD1 as a possible D gene (6 bases). Between the trimmed V and J ends, which lost 7 bases and 6 bases, there was a span of 21 bases. This CDR3 region has 14 residues. The germline V gene has CDR1 SQVTM and CDR2 ANQGSEA. CDR3 DNA sequence: TGCAGCGCTAACCCAATTGGACAGTCCAATGGCTACACCTTC. Amino acid sequence: CSANPIGQSNGYTF.

The V gene is TRBV6-5, the J gene TRBJ2-2; the D gene is possibly TRBD1 (5 bases). The length of the CDR3 is 14 residues. The V and J ends lost 7 bases and 6 bases respectively, with 15 bases between them. Per germline, CDR1 MNHEY and CDR2 SVGAGI. The CDR3 DNA reads TGTGCCAGCACCAGGGTGTGGGAATCCGGGGAGCTGTTTTTT. Amino acids: CASTRVWESGELFF.

This clone was seen more than once but under ten times. The chain carries TRBV29-1 and TRBJ1-4; D remains unclear. CDR3 length equals 13 residues. Germline V gives CDR1 SQVTM, CDR2 ANQGSEA. Trimming stripped 7 bases from V and 6 bases from J, with 15 bases between. CDR3 coding DNA: TGCAGCGGACCACGGGGAGAGGATGAAAAACTGTTTTTT. This translates into CSGPRGEDEKLFF. Filled out from reference TRBV29-1 and TRBJ1-4, the complete variable domain reads SAVISQKPSRDICQRGTSLTIQCQVDSQVTMMFWYRQQPGQSLTLIATANQGSEATYESGFVIDKFPISRPNLTFSTLTVSNMSPEDSSIYLCSGPRGEDEKLFFGSGTQLSVL.

The CDR3 is CARRLRGTNYGYTF. CDR3 nucleotides: TGCGCCAGAAGACTTCGGGGGACCAACTATGGCTACACCTTC. This chain connects TRBV4-1 to TRBJ1-2; a possible D gene is TRBD1 (5 bases). CDR3 size: 14 residues. Trimming took off 9 bases at V and 2 bases at J, with 16 bases between the two ends. Germline-derived CDR1 and CDR2 are MGHRA and YSYEKL.